This TCR beta chain is drawn from a study of blood T cell repertoires in COVID-19. Study details: From the United States, Italy and Spain came samples of acute and convalescent COVID-19.

In the original processing: Estimates of nucleated cell counts were drawn from the amplification of reference gene primers. The repertoire was sequenced with immunoSEQ multiplex PCR; TCRdb's copy has only in-frame clones and lacks some. D and trimming come from the DNA, and the V and J calls and clone size come from that table. The data hold 65,000 to 80,000 clones, with over 85% observed a single time. The specimen sequenced was peripheral blood. The receptor was derived from a human donor in a cohort sampled during active COVID-19.

CDR3 protein: CASSLGTGRNSPLHF. The CDR3 DNA is TGTGCCAGCAGCCTCGGGACAGGGAGGAATTCACCCCTCCACTTT. V is TRBV7-2 and J is TRBJ1-6; 9 bases are shared with TRBD1. Germline V gene data show CDR1 as SGHTA and CDR2 as FQGNSA. CDR3 length: 15 amino acids. With V trimmed by 5 bases and J by 7 bases, 6 bases remained unmatched.